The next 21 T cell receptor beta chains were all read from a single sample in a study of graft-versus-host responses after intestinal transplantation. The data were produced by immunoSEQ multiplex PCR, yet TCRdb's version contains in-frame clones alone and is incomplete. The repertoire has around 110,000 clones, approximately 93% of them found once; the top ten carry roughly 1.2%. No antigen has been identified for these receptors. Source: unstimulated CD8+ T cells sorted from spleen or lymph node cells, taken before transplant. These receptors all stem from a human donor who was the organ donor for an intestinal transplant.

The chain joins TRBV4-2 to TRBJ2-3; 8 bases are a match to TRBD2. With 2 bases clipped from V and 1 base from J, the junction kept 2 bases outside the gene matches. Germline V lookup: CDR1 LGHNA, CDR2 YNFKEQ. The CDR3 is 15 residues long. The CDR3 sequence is CASSQTSGGTDTQYF. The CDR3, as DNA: TGTGCCAGCAGCCAAACTAGCGGCGGCACAGATACGCAGTATTTT.

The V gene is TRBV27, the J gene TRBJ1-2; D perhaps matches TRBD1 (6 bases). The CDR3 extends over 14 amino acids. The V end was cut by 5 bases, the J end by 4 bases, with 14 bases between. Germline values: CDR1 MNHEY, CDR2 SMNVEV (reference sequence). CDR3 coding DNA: TGTGCCAGCAGTCCCTTCGGGGGGCCCTATGGCTACACCTTC. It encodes CASSPFGGPYGYTF.

The chain's CDR3 is CASSPRQGTDTQYF. The CDR3 DNA reads as TGTGCCAGCAGCCCTAGACAGGGCACAGATACGCAGTATTTT. The V and J genes are TRBV7-9 and TRBJ2-3; possible D gene TRBD1, 6 bases. The length of the CDR3 is 14 residues. V was clipped by 5 bases and J by 1 base, with 10 bases between them. Germline V CDR1 and CDR2: SEHNR, FQNEAQ (reference sequence).

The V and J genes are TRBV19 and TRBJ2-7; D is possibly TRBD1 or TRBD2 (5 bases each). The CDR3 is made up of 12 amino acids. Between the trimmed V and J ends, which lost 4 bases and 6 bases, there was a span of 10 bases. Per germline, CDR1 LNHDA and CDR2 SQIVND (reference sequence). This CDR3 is CASSNRDAEQYF. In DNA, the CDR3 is TGTGCCAGTAGTAACCGGGACGCCGAGCAGTACTTC.

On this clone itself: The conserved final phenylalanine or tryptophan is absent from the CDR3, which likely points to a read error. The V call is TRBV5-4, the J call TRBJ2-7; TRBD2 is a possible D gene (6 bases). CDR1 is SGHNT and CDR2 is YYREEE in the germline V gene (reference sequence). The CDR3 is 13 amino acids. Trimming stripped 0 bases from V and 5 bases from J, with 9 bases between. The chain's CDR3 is CASSLVEGNEQYL. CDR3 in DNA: TGTGCCAGCAGCTTGGTGGAGGGTAACGAGCAGTACCTC.

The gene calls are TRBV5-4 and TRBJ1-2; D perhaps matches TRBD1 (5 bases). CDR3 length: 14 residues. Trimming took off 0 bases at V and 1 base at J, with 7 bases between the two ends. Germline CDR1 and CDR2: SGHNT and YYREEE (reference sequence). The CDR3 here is CASSLEGFNYGYTF. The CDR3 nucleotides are TGTGCCAGCAGCTTGGAGGGGTTTAACTATGGCTACACCTTC.

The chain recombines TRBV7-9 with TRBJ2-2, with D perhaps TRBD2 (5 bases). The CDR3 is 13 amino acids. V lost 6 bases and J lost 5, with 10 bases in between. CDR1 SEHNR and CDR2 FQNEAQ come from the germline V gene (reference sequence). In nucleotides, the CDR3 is TGTGCCAGCAGGGATCCGGGGACCGGGGAGCTGTTTTTT. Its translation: CASRDPGTGELFF.

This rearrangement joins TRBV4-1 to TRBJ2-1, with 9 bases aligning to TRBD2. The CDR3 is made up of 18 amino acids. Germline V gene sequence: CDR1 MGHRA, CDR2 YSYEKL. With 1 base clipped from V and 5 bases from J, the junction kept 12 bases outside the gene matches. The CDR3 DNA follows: TGCGCCAGCAGCCAAGCTATCCCCGGGGTAGCGGGGGACAATGAGCAGTTCTTC. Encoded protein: CASSQAIPGVAGDNEQFF.

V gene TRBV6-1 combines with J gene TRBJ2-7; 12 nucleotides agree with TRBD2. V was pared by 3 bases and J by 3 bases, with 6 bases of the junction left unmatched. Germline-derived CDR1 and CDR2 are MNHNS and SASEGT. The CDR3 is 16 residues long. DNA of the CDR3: TGTGCCAGCAGTGAGGGGACTAGCGGGCGGAACTACGAGCAGTACTTC. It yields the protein CASSEGTSGRNYEQYF.

CDR3 loop: CASSAPGIYEQYF. The CDR3 coding sequence is TGTGCCAGCAGCGCCCCGGGAATCTACGAGCAGTACTTC. The chain combines TRBV7-9 with TRBJ2-7; possibly TRBD2 for D (5 bases). Germline CDR1 SEHNR, CDR2 FQNEAQ (reference sequence). Trimming took off 5 bases at V and 3 bases at J, with 11 bases between the two ends. The CDR3 length is 13 residues.

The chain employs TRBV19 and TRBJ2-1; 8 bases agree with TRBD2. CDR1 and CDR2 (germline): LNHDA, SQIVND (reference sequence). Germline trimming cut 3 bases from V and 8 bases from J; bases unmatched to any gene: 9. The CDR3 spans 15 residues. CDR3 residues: CASSMIAGLDYEQFF. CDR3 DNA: TGTGCCAGTAGTATGATAGCGGGATTAGATTATGAGCAGTTCTTC.

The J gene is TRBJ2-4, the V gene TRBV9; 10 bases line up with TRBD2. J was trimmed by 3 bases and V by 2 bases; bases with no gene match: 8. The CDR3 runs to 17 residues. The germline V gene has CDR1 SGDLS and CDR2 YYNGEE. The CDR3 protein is CASSVLGLAEGKNIQYF. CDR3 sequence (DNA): TGTGCCAGCAGCGTGTTAGGACTAGCGGAGGGCAAAAACATTCAGTACTTC.

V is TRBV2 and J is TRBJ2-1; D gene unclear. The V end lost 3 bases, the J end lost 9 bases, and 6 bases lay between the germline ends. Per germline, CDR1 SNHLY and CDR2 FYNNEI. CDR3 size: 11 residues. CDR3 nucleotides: TGTGCCAGCAGTGAGAGCCTTGAGCAGTTCTTC. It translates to CASSESLEQFF.

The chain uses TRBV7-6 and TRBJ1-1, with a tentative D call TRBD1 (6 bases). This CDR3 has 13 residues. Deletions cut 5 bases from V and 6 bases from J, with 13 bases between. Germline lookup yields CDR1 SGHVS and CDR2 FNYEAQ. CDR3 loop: CASSLNRVSEAFF. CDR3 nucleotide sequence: TGTGCCAGCAGCCTAAACAGGGTATCTGAAGCTTTCTTT.

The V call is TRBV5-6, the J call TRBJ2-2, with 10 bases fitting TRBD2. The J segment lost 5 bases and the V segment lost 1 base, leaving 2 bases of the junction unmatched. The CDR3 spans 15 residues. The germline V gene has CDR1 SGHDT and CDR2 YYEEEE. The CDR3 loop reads CASSLSSGSTGELFF. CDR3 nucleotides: TGTGCCAGCAGCTTGTCTAGCGGGAGTACCGGGGAGCTGTTTTTT.

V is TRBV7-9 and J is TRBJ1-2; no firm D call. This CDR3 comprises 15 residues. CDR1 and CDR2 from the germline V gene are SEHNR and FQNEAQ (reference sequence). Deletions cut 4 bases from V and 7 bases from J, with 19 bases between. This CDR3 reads CASSWEQPPSGGYTF. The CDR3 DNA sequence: TGTGCCAGCAGCTGGGAACAACCTCCTTCGGGTGGCTACACCTTC.

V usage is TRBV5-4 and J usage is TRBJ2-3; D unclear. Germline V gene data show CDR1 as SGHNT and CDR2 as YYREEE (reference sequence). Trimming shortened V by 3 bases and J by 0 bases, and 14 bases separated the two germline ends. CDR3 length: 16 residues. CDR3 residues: CASSYSKTSSTDTQYF. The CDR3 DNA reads TGTGCCAGCAGCTACTCTAAAACCTCGAGCACAGATACGCAGTATTTT. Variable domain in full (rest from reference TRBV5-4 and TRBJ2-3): ETGVTQSPTHLIKTRGQQVTLRCSSQSGHNTVSWYQQALGQGPQFIFQYYREEENGRGNFPPRFSGLQFPNYSSELNVNALELDDSALYLCASSYSKTSSTDTQYFGPGTRLTVL.

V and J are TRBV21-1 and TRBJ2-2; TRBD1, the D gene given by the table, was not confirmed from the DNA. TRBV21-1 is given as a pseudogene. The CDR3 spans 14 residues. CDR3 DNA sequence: TGTGCCAGCAGCTTAAGGACAGGTTCCGGGGAGCTGTTTTTT. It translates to CASSLRTGSGELFF.

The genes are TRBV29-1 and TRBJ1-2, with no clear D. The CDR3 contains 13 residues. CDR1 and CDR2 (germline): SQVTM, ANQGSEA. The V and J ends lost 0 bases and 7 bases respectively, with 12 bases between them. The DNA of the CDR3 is TGCAGCGTTGAAGATCCCGGGCTGGTTGGCTACACCTTC. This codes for CSVEDPGLVGYTF.

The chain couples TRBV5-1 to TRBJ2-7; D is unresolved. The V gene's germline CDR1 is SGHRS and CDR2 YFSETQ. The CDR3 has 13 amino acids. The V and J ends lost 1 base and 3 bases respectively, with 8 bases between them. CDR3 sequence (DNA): TGCGCCAGCAGCTTGTACGGAAACTACGAGCAGTACTTC. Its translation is CASSLYGNYEQYF.

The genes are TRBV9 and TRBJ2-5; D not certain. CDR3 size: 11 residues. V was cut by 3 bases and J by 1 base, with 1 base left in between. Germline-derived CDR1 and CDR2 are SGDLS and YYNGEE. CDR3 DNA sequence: TGTGCCAGCAGCGCCCAAGAGACCCAGTACTTC. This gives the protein CASSAQETQYF.